This T cell receptor beta chain is from a study of T cells in Graves' hyperthyroidism and ophthalmopathy. Overall study results and limits: For ophthalmopathy, model prediction preceded onset by a median approximately 6 months. Ophthalmopathy was told apart from stable hyperthyroidism by a 13 V-J model.

From germline, CDR1 is SNHLY and CDR2 FYNNEI. Trimming shortened V by 1 base and J by 10 bases, and 16 bases separated the two germline ends. CDR3 length: 14 residues. There are many counts of this clonotype. Its antigen is not identified. Hyperthyroidism had been newly diagnosed in patients aged 18 to 65, and its duration was under 2 months. An approximately 10 ml volume of fresh peripheral blood provided the PBMCs. Authors of the study amplified TCR beta CDR3 regions from RNA transcripts. HTBI primers drove first-round RT-PCR of the TCR CDR3. TCRdb passed the multiplex PCR reads through MiXCR, listing each CDR3 protein once. The sample has fewer than 450,000 distinct CDR3 sequences; about 18% are singletons.

The receptor was derived from a woman aged 25 to 45 with Graves' hyperthyroidism that later progressed to Graves' ophthalmopathy. The genes are TRBV2 and TRBJ1-2; the D is unclear. Sequenced material: blood. As DNA, the CDR3 is TGTGCCAGCAGTGAAGGAGGTGACGGCCGTCACTACACCTTC. It encodes CASSEGGDGRHYTF.